This TCR beta chain was identified in a study of CXCR3-negative and CXCR3-positive naive CD8 T cells. General observations from the study: Memory CD8+ cells showed much lower diversity, while both naive subsets displayed comparably high diversity. Naive cells, whether CXCR3-negative or CXCR3-positive, had similar TRBV-TRBJ usage, while memory cells differed. CXCR3 levels fell partly with cryopreservation; most assays relied on fresh PBMCs. In CXCR3-positive naive cells, the TRB CDR3s were more hydrophobic than in CXCR3-negative naive cells.

A word on this clonotype: Its antigen is unknown.

CD45RO-CCR7+CD27+CD95- marked naive CD8+ T cells. The CDR3 has 12 residues. The germline V gene encodes CDR1 SQVTM and CDR2 ANQGSEA. The libraries of TRB cDNA were constructed through 5' RACE using UMI labels. TCRdb derives one entry per CDR3 protein from the 5' RACE reads, leaving out DNA. The table lists tens of thousands of distinct CDR3 sequences. Sequencing input: naive CXCR3+ CD8+ T cells from blood. Subset here: CD45RO-CCR7+CD27+CD95- naive CD8+ T cells expressing CXCR3 (TNR3+). This TCR came from a human donor in good health. Some clones in this sample may be carry-over from other donors' samples. The V gene is TRBV29-1, the J gene TRBJ2-7. The CDR3 spells CSVSILSYEQYF.